Sequencing of this T cell receptor (beta chain) was carried out in a study of blood T cells in healthy people across ages. Study-wide results and limits: Not knowing donor CMV status may have confounded expanded clonotype changes. Diversity figures derived from one million T cells were judged to underestimate the true value.

As regards this clonotype: Antigen unknown. Compared with germline, one end of the junction differs, possibly owing to a read error.

Together with a sample-barcoded 5' primer, a J-beta primer mix was included in a second PCR lasting 7 to 11 cycles. A template-switch adaptor that had 12 random nucleotides put a tag on each cDNA molecule. TCRdb independently ran MiXCR on the 5' RACE reads; one entry per CDR3 protein. In the table there are about 2 million distinct CDR3 sequences, around 50% of which are singletons. CDR3 length: 13 amino acids. Per germline, CDR1 MNHEY and CDR2 SMNVEV (reference sequence). What was sequenced was blood. This TCR derives from a woman aged 40-49 years in good health. The rearrangement uses TRBV27 and TRBJ2-7; tentatively, D is TRBD2 (5 bases). Near its end, the DNA agrees better with TRBJ2-5, so the J call may be wrong. For the CDR3, the DNA is TGTGCCAGCAGTGTATCGGACTGGGAGACCCAGTACTTC. This codes for CASSVSDWETQYF.